The TCR beta chain under discussion was sequenced for a study of cytomegalovirus exposure and HLA in healthy donors. Study in general: In an early release, HLA-typed donors contributed approximately 80 million unique TCR sequences. Study findings and constraints: V- and J-gene trimming in TCR beta was tied to a missense DCLRE1C variant by an analysis performed later. In presence/absence analyses, roughly uniform sequencing depth across donors was assumed. Listed as cytomegalovirus-associated were 150 to 200 TCR beta chains.

PCR amplification relied on 60 Vbeta primers (plus 13 Jbeta primers). Profiled with immunoSEQ multiplex PCR; TCRdb holds only in-frame clones, not every one. This table lists fewer than 150,000 clones. Of note for this clone: Its specificity is unknown.

Germline V gives CDR1 SGHAT, CDR2 FQDESV (reference sequence). Trimming stripped 1 base from V and 1 base from J, with 16 bases between. The CDR3 sequence is 17 residues long. This clonotype was sampled from a man aged 40-49 years in good health and CMV-seronegative. The material sequenced was PBMCs. The rearrangement uses TRBV11-1 and TRBJ2-5; D possibly corresponds to TRBD2 (7 bases). The CDR3 DNA reads as TGTGCCAGCAGCTTAGGAGGGGGGGCCGGGGGCCAAGAGACCCAGTACTTC. Translation: CASSLGGGAGGQETQYF.